This T cell receptor beta chain stems from a study of blood T cells in healthy people across ages. A second about 6 to 12 cycle PCR used barcoded and J-beta primers. TCRdb reprocessed the 5' RACE reads with MiXCR, giving one entry per CDR3 protein. The sample consists of 1.5 million to 2 million distinct CDR3 sequences, about 31% of them appearing once. The length of the CDR3 is 15 residues. Between the trimmed V and J ends, which lost 2 bases and 2 bases, there was a span of 10 bases. Germline V lookup: CDR1 LGHNA, CDR2 YNFKEQ. The sequenced sample was blood. This receptor was identified in a woman aged 30 to 39 in good health. V usage is TRBV4-2 and J usage is TRBJ1-3; D gene uncertain. The CDR3: CASSQTGNTGNTIYF. In nucleotides, the CDR3 is TGTGCCAGCAGCCAAACTGGGAACACTGGAAACACCATATATTTT.